The entry below gives a single T cell receptor beta chain sequence along with its context. In the study's own analysis: Reference gene primer amplification gave estimated nucleated cell counts. Profiling relied on immunoSEQ multiplex PCR, and the TCRdb table lists in-frame clones only, not all of them. The V and J calls and clone size come from that table; D and trimming were worked out from the DNA. In the table there are approximately 170,000 clones, approximately 85% of which are singletons. This specimen comes from a study of blood T cell repertoires in COVID-19. As for the study in general: The study drew acute and convalescent COVID-19 samples from the United States, Italy and Spain. PBMCs, B-cell-depleted T cells, or T cells were the source of the cDNA or gDNA that made up the material.

Germline V gene data show CDR1 as MDHEN and CDR2 as SYDVKM. This CDR3 has 14 amino acids. With 5 bases clipped from V and 11 bases from J, the junction kept 8 bases outside the gene matches. The specimen sequenced was peripheral blood. The chain recombines TRBV28 with TRBJ2-5; 13 bases align to TRBD2. The sequence came from a man between 60 and 70 years old who had recovered from COVID-19. As DNA, the CDR3 is TGTGCCAGCAGTCGGACTAGCGGGGGTGGGAATCAGTACTTC. Amino acids: CASSRTSGGGNQYF.